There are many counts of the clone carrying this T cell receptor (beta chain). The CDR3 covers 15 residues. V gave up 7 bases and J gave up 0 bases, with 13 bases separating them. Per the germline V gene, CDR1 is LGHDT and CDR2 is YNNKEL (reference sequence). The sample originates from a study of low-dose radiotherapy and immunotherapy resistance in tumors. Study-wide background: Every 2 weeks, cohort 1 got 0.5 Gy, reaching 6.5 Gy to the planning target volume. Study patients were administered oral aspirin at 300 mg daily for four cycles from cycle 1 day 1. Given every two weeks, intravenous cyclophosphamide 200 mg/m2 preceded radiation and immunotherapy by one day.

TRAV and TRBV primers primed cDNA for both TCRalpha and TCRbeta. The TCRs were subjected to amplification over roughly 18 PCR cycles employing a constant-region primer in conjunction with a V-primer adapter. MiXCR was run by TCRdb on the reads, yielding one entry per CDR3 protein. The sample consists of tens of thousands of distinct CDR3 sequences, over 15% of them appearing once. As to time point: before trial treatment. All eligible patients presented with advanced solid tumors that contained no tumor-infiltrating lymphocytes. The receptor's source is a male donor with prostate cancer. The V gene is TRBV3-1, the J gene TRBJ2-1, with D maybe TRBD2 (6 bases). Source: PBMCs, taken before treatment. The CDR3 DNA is TGTGCCAGCACCCGCGCGGGAAGCTCCTACAATGAGCAGTTCTTC. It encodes CASTRAGSSYNEQFF.